This T cell receptor beta chain appears in the sequencing data of a study of blood T cell repertoires in COVID-19. Germline CDR1 is SGHDN and CDR2 is FVKESK. CDR3 length: 14 residues. Between the trimmed V and J ends, which lost 1 base and 4 bases, there was a span of 8 bases. The table came from immunoSEQ multiplex PCR; TCRdb's copy has only in-frame clones and leaves some out. The table includes a few hundred thousand clones, 75% to 90% detected once. Assignments of participants to cohorts depended upon their own reported clinical history. This clone was observed a single time. This rearrangement joins TRBV14 to TRBJ1-5, with D hard to call. The clonotype originates from a woman aged 45-65 years who had recovered from COVID-19. What was sequenced was PBMCs or T cells enriched from blood (not recorded which). CDR3 coding DNA: TGTGCCAGCAGCCAAGGTCGAGGGAATCAGCCCCAGCATTTT. Translating gives CASSQGRGNQPQHF.